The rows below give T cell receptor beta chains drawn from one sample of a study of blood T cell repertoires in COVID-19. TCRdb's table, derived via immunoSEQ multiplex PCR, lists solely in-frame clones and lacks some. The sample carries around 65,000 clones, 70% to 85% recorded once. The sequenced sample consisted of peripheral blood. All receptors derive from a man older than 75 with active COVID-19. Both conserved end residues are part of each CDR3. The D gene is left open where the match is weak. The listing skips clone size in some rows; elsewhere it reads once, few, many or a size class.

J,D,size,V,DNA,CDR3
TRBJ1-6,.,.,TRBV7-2,TGTGCCAGCAGCTTAGCGAGATCAGGGAATTCACCCCTCCACTTT,CASSLARSGNSPLHF
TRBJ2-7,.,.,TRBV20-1,TGCAGTGCTTCCCGCAGCTACGAGCAGTACTTC,CSASRSYEQYF
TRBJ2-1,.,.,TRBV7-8,TGTGCCAGCAGCTTGTACGGAGACAATGAGCAGTTCTTC,CASSLYGDNEQFF
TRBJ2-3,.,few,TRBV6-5,TGTGCCAGCAGATTGGACACGAGCACAGATACGCAGTATTTT,CASRLDTSTDTQYF
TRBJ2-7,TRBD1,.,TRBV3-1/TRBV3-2,TGTGCCAGCAGCCAGGGACAGGGTTACGAGCAGTACTTC,CASSQGQGYEQYF
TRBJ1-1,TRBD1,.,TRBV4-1,TGCGCCAGCAGCCAGACGTCAAGGACAGGGGCGGTTGCTTTCTTT,CASSQTSRTGAVAFF
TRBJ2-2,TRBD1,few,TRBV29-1,TGCAGCTCTGGGGGGACAGGGGGCAACACCGGGGAGCTGTTTTTT,CSSGGTGGNTGELFF
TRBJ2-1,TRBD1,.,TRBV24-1,TGTGCCACCGGACAGGGATACAATGAGCAGTTCTTC,CATGQGYNEQFF
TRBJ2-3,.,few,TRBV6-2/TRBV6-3,TGTGCCAGCAGTTACTCACCCCGACTTGTAGATACGCAGTATTTT,CASSYSPRLVDTQYF
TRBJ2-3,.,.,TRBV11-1,TGTGCCAGCAGCTTAAGTCGCTTTTCTCGGTCAGATACGCAGTATTTT,CASSLSRFSRSDTQYF
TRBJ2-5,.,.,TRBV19,TGTGCCACCTCCCCGGGACAACAAGAGACCCAGTACTTC,CATSPGQQETQYF
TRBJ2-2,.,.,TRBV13,TGTGCCAGCCGACCTCAGGGTGCCGGGGAGCTGTTTTTT,CASRPQGAGELFF
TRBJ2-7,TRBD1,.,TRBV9,TGTGCCAGCAGCGTAGAGACAGGGGGCGAGCAGTACTTC,CASSVETGGEQYF
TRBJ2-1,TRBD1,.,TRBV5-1,TGCGCCAGCAGCTTGGGACAGGGTGGTGTCAATGAGCAGTTCTTC,CASSLGQGGVNEQFF
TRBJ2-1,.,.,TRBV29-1,TGCAGCGTTGTCCTCTCCGGACATCCTCGGGATGAGCAGTTCTTC,CSVVLSGHPRDEQFF
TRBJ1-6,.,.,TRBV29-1,TGCAGCGTTGAGTTGGACAGCTCCTATAATTCACCCCTCCACTTT,CSVELDSSYNSPLHF